These T cell receptor beta chains were read from a single sample in a study of CD8 T cells in Susac syndrome. TCRdb used MiXCR to reprocess the immunoSEQ multiplex PCR reads, holding one entry per CDR3 protein. The sample shows under 200,000 distinct CDR3 sequences, roughly 91% of them seen only once. Input material: CD4+ T cells from PBMCs. Source of these receptors: a human donor with Susac syndrome. CDR3s leave out the opening cysteine and the closing phenylalanine or tryptophan. The order of the fields is CDR3 length, J gene, V gene, CDR3 protein.

>15|TRBJ1-1|TRBV9
ASSKGRGEVWNTEAF
>10|TRBJ1-5|TRBV6-1
ASSEALQPQH
>11|TRBJ1-3|TRBV29-1
SVGGHSGNTIY
>10|TRBJ1-6|TRBV7-9
ASSPSSDTLH
>14|TRBJ2-3|TRBV3-1
ASSQSGRRGTDTQY
>11|TRBJ1-2|TRBV7-2
ASSLSSTYGYT
>15|TRBJ1-1|TRBV5-4
ASSLGGRGRSNTEAF
>11|TRBJ2-5|TRBV20-1
SASLGARETQY
>12|TRBJ2-1|TRBV20-1
SARVSGGVNEQF
>10|TRBJ2-5|TRBV29-1
SGGGVSETQY
>12|TRBJ2-1|TRBV5-1
ASSAGQGGNEQF
>16|TRBJ2-1|TRBV27
ASSPTSTSGPPYNEQF
>14|TRBJ2-3|TRBV12-3/TRBV12-4
ASSSGQGRFGDTQY
>11|TRBJ1-2|TRBV20-1
SASSPLNYGYT
>14|TRBJ2-7|TRBV5-1
ASSLNGVGTTYEQY
>14|TRBJ1-4|TRBV6-5
ASSYPGQGPNEKLF
>15|TRBJ1-5|TRBV30
AWSPYPHGIINQPQH
>14|TRBJ1-4|TRBV6-1
ASSRARSSTNEKLF
>13|TRBJ1-2|TRBV19
ASSSPGQGNYGYT
>15|TRBJ2-3|TRBV4-2
ASSQDARRTLGDTQY
>12|TRBJ1-1|TRBV2
ASSPTGMRTEAF
>12|TRBJ1-5|TRBV19
ASIPQGYNQPQH
>12|TRBJ2-2|TRBV24-1
ATSEGGGTGELF
>12|TRBJ2-3|TRBV10-3
ATADRADADTQY
>10|TRBJ1-5|TRBV2
ASSEGIQPQH
>12|TRBJ1-2|TRBV10-3
AISDPGQPKGYT
>12|TRBJ1-1|TRBV29-1
SVFPGTANTEAF
>12|TRBJ2-3|TRBV28
ASRLAEATDTQY
>13|TRBJ1-4|TRBV4-1
ASSQIRGFNEKLF
>12|TRBJ2-3|TRBV28
ASRLTAATDTQY
>11|TRBJ2-7|TRBV12-3/TRBV12-4
ASSFGTIYEQY
>12|TRBJ2-5|TRBV6-2/TRBV6-3
ATAGTGRRETQY